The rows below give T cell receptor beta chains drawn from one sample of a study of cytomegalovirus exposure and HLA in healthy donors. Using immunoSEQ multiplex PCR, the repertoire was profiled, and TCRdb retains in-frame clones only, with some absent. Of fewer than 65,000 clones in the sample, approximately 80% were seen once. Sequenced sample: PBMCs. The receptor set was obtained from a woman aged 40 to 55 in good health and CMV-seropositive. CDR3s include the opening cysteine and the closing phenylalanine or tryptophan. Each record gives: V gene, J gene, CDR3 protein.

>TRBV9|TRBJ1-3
CASRSGNTIYF
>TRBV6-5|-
CASSQEQAPPYEQYF
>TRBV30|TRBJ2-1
CAWSVYRGFFDEQFF
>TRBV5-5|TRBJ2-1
CASSLTQGLWNEQFF
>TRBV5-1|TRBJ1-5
CASSPDRAGNQPQHF
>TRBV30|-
CAWSRRSVSEQYF
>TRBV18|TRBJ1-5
CASTRQGSNQPQHF
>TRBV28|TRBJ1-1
CASMVRGEAFF
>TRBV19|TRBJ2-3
CASSLGTAKGDTQYF
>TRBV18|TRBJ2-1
CASSPQANEQFF
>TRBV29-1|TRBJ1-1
CSVVLAEDTEAFF
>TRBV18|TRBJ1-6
CASSPLVGGNNSPLHF
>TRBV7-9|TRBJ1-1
CAGTTGGDRTEAFF
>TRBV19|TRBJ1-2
CASSTTGFYGYTF
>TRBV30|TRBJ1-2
CAWSTIARGLNGYTF
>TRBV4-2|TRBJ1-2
CASSQDRGNYGYTF
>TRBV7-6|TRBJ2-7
CASSPGQTYEQYF
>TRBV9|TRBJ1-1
CASSVAETEAFF
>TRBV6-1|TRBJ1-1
CASSESSSGTTEAFF
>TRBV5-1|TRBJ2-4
CASSQGLLAKNIQYF
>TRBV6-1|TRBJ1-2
CASRDLGQGAYGYTF
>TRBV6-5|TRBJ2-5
CASSVHRTGGETQYF
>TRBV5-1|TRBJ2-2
CASSWTGTGFGGELFF
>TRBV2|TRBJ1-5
CASSPQVVNQPQHF
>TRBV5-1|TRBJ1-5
CASSARGGNQPQHF
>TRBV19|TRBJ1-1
CASIRGAKGTEAFF
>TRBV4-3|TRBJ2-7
CASSHRMGRGYEQYF
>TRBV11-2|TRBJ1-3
CASSLVSDRTLLRNTIYF
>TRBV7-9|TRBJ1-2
CASSPVAGQGVYGYTF
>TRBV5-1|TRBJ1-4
CASSLGADGTTNEKLFF
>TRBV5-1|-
CASSSDTPPYEQYF
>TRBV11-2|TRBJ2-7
CASSLDPRGSYEQYF
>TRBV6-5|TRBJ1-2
CASRDRGRPNYGYTF
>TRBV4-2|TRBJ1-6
CASSQEVLSSYNSPLHF
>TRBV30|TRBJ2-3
CAWSSLGGAQNTQYF
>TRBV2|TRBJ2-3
CASIRLASGTDTQYF
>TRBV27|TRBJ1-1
CASSWGQLGSEAFF
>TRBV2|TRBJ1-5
CASSETRVDSNQPQHF
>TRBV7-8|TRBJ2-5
CASSPTGTSQETQYF
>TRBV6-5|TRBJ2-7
CASSYWQGHEQYF
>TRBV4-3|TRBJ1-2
CASSQDSRGYTF
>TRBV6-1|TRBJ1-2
CASSEVGGSRYGYTF
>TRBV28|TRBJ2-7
CASSSPPAGTYEQYF
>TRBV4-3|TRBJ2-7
CASSQDYGQGLLYEQYF
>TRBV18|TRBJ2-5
CASSPSWRQETQYF
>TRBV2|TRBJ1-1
CASRGGGDTEAFF
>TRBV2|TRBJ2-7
CASSDFRQGQYEQYF
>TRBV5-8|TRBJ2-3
CASSHLGQGENTQYF